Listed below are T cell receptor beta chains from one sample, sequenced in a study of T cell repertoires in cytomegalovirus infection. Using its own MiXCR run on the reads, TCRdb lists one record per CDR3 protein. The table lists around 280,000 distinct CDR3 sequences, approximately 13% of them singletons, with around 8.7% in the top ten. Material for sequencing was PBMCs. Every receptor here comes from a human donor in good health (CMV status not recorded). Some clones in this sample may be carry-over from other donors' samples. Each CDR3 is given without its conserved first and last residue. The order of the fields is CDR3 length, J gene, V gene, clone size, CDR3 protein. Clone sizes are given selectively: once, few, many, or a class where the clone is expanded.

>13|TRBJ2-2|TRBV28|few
ASSPGLAGAGELF
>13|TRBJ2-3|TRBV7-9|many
ASSLIGSSTDTQY
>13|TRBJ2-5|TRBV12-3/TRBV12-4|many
ASTNSGTIGETQY
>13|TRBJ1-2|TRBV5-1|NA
ASSFQGNPSDGYT
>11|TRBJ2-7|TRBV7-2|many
ASSRQGGDEQY
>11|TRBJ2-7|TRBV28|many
ASIRTGGYEQY
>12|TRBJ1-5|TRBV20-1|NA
SVSTGGSNQPQH
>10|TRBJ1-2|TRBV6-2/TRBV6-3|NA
SGTRTENGYT
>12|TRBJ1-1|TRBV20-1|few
SARDPRANTEAF
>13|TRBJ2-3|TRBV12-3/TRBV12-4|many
ASSLTSGNRDTQY
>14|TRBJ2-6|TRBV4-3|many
ASSQDTFSGANVLT
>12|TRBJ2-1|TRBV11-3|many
ASSLQGIRNEQF
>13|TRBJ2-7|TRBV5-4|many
ASSSRGGGAYEQY
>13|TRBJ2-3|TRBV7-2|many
ASSLRGILTDTQY
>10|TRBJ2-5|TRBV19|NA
ATSSGEETQY
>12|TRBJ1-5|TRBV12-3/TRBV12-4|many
ASSLGGGAQPQH
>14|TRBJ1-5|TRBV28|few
ASSSGQGWSNQPQH
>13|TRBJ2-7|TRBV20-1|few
SASRGRDRNYEQY
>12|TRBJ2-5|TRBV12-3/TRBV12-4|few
ASSTYGTEETQY
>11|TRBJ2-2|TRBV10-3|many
AISRQTTGELF
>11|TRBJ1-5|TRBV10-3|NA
AISMGNNQPQH
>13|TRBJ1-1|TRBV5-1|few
ASSLASGRGTEAF
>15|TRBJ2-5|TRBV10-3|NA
AISDPGAGPYQETQY
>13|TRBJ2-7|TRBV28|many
ASSPVGLLSYEQY
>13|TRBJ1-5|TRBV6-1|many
ASRQNQGSNQPQH